These T cell receptor beta chains were read from a single sample in a study of tumor-infiltrating lymphocytes in primary liver carcinoma. Using its own MiXCR run on the multiplex PCR reads, TCRdb lists one record per CDR3 protein. The sample carries 300,000 to 400,000 distinct CDR3 sequences, about two thirds recorded once. Input material: peripheral blood. The origin of the receptors is a man aged 40-49 years with primary liver carcinoma and hepatitis B virus infection. The conserved cysteine and the conserved F or W are not part of the CDR3 here. The order of the fields is J gene, V gene, CDR3 protein.

j_gene: TRBJ2-7; v_gene: TRBV10-3; CDR3aa: AISESGLAGAYYEQY
j_gene: TRBJ2-7; v_gene: TRBV5-1; CDR3aa: TSSGPSYEQY
j_gene: TRBJ2-1; v_gene: TRBV11-1; CDR3aa: ASSSSGTGEIGEQF
j_gene: TRBJ2-7; v_gene: TRBV11-2; CDR3aa: VSRLSCGEQY
j_gene: TRBJ2-1; v_gene: TRBV30; CDR3aa: AWSLLANEQF
j_gene: TRBJ2-2; v_gene: TRBV11-2; CDR3aa: ASSLQPNGITGELF
j_gene: TRBJ2-7; v_gene: TRBV6-1; CDR3aa: ASRRTTTGGIKQY
j_gene: TRBJ2-3; v_gene: TRBV4-1; CDR3aa: TSNGGIGTPDTQY
j_gene: TRBJ1-1; v_gene: TRBV10-2; CDR3aa: ASSSGERNTEAF
j_gene: TRBJ2-7; v_gene: TRBV5-6; CDR3aa: ASSDRTRVSYEQY
j_gene: TRBJ1-2; v_gene: TRBV28; CDR3aa: ASNGGGPRGYGYT
j_gene: TRBJ2-1; v_gene: TRBV6-1; CDR3aa: VSSDRGSPYNEQF
j_gene: TRBJ1-5; v_gene: TRBV29-1; CDR3aa: SVRQESNQPQH
j_gene: TRBJ1-6; v_gene: TRBV29-1; CDR3aa: SVAEGSSDNSPLH
j_gene: TRBJ2-7; v_gene: TRBV5-6; CDR3aa: ASSSSRSLDYEQY
j_gene: TRBJ2-1; v_gene: TRBV4-3; CDR3aa: ASSQDSRGGLNEQF
j_gene: TRBJ2-1; v_gene: TRBV24-1; CDR3aa: ATSESGTGFYNEQF
j_gene: TRBJ2-1; v_gene: TRBV4-1; CDR3aa: TSSQDQVNPYEQF
j_gene: TRBJ2-1; v_gene: TRBV14; CDR3aa: ASSGTRNLNEQF
j_gene: TRBJ1-5; v_gene: TRBV6-5; CDR3aa: ASSPVGGGFQPQH
j_gene: TRBJ1-4; v_gene: TRBV5-1; CDR3aa: ASSLNRGDEKLF
j_gene: TRBJ2-1; v_gene: TRBV6-5; CDR3aa: ASSYARTHEQF